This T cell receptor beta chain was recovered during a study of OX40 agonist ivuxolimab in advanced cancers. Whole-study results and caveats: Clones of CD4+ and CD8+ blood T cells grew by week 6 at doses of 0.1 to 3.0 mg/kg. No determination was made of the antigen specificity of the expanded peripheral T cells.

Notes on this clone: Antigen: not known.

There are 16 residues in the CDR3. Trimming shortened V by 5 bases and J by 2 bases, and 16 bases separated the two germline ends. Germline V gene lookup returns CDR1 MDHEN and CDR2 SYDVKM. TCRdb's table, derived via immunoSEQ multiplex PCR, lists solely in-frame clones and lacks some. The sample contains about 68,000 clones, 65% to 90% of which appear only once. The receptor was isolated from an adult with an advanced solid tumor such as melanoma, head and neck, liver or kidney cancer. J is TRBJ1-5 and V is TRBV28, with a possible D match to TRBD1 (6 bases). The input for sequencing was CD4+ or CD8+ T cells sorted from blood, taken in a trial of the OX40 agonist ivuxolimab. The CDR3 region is CASSETQGRGNQPQHF. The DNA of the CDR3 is TGTGCCAGCAGTGAGACCCAGGGGAGGGGCAATCAGCCCCAGCATTTT.